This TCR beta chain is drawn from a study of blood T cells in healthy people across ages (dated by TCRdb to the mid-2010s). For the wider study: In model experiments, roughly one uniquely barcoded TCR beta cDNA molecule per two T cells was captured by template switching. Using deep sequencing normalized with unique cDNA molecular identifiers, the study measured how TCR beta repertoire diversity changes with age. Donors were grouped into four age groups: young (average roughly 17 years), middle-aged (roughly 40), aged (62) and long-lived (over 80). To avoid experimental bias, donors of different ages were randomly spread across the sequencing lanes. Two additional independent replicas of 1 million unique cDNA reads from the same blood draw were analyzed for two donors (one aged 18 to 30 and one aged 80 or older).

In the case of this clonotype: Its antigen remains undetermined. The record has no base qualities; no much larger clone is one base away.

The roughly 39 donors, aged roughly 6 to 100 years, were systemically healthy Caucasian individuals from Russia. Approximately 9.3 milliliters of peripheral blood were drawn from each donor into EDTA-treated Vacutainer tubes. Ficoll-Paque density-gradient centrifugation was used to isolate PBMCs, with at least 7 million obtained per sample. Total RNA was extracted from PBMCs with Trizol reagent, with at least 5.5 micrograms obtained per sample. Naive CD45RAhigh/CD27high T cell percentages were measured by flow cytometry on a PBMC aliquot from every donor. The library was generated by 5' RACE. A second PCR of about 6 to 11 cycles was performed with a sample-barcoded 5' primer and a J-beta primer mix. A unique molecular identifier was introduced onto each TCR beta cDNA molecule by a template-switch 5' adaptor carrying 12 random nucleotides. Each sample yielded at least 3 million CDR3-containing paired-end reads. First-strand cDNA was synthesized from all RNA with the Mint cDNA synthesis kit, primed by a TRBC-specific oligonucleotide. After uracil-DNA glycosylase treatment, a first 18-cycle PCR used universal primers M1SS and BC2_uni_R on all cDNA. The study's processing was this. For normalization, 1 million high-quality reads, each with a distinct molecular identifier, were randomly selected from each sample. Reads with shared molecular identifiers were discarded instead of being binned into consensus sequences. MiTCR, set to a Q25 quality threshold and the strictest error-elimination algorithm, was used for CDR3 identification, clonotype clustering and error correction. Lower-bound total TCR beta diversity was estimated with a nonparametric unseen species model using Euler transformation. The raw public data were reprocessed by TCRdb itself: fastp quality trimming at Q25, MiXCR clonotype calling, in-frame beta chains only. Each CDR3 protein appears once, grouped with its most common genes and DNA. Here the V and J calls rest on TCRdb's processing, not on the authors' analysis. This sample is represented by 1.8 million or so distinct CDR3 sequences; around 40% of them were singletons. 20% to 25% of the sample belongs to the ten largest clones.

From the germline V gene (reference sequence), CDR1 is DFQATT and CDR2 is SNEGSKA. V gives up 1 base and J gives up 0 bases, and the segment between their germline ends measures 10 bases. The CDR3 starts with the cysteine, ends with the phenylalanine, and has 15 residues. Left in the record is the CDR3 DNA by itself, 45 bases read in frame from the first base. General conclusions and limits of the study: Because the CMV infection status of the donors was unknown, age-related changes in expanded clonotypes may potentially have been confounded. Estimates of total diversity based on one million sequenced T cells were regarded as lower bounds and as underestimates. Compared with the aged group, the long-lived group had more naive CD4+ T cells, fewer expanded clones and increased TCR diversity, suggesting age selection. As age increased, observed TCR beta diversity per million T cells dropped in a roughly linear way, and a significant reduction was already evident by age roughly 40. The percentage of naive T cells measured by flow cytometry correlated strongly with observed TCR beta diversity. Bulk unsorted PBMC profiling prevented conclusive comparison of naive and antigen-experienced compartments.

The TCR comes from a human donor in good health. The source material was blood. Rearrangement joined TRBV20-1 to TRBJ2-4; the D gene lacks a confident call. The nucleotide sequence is TGCAGTGCTAGAGTGCAGAGATTAGCCAAAAACATTCAGTACTTC. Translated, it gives CSARVQRLAKNIQYF.